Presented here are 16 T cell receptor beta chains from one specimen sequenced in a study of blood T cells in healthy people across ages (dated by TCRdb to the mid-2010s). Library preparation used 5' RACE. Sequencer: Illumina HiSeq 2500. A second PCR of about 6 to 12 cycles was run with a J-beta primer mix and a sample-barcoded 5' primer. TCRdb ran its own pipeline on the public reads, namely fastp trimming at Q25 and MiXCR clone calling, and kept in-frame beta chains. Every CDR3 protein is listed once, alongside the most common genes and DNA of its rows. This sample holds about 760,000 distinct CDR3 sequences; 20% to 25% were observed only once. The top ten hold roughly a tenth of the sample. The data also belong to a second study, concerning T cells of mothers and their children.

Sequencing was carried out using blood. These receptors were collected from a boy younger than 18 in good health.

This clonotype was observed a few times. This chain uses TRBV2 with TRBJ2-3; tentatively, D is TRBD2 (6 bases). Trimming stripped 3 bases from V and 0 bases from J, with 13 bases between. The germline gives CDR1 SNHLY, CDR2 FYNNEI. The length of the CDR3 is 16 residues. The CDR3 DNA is TGTGCCAGCAGTGACCCGGGAGCCTCTAGCACAGATACGCAGTATTTT. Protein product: CASSDPGASSTDTQYF.

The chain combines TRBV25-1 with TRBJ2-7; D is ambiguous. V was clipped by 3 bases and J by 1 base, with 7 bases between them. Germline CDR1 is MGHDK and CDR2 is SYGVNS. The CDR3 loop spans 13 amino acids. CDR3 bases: TGTGCCAGCAGTGAGGACGTTTCCTACGAGCAGTACTTC. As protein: CASSEDVSYEQYF.

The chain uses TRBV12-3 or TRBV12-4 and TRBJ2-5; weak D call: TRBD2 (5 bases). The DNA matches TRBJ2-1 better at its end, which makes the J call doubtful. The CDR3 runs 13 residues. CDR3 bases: TGTGCCAGCAGTTTTGATCAGAGGGTTGAGCAGTTCTTC. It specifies CASSFDQRVEQFF.

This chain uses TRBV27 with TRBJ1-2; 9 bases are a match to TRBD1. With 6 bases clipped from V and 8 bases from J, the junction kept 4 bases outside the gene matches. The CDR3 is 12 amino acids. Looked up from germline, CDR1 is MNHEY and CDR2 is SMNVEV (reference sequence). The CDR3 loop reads CASRTGGWGYTF. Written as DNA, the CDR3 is TGTGCCAGCAGAACAGGGGGCTGGGGCTACACCTTC.

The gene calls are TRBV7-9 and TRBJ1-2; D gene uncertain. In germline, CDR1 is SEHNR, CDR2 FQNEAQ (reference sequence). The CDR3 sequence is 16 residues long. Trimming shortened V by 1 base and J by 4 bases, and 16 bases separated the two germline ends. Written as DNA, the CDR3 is TGTGCCAGCAGCTTAGAGGGTACGGGGTCTCTCTATGGCTACACCTTC. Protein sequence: CASSLEGTGSLYGYTF.

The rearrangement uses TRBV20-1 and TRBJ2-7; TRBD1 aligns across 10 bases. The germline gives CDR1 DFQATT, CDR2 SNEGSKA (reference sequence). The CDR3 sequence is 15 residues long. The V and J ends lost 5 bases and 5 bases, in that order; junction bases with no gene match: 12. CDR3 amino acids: CSAPGQGFGINEQYF. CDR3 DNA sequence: TGCAGTGCTCCGGGACAGGGGTTTGGAATCAACGAGCAGTACTTC.

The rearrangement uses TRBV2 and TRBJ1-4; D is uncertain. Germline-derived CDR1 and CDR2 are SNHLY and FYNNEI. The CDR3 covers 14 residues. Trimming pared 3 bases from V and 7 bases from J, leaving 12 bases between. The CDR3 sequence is CASSDGPATEKLFF. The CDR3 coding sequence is TGTGCCAGCAGTGACGGGCCGGCGACTGAAAAACTGTTTTTT.

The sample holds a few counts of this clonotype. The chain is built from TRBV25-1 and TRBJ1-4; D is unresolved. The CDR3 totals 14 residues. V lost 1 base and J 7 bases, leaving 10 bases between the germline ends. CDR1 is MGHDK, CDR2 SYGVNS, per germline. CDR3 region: CASSEFAGFEKLFF. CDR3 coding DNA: TGTGCCAGCAGTGAATTCGCAGGTTTTGAAAAACTGTTTTTT.

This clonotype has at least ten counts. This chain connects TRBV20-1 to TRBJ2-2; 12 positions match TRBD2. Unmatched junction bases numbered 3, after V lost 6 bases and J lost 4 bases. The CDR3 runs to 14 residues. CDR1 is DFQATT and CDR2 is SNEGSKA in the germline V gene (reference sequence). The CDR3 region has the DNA TGCAGTGCCGGACTAGCGGGATCCACCGGGGAGCTGTTTTTT. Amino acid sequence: CSAGLAGSTGELFF.

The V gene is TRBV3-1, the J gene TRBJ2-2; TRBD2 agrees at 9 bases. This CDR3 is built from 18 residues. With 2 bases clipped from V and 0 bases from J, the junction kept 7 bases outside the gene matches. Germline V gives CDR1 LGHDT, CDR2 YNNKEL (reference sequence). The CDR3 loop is CASSQLAGRSANTGELFF. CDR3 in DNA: TGTGCCAGCAGCCAACTAGCGGGACGATCCGCGAACACCGGGGAGCTGTTTTTT.

The CDR3 sequence: CSVEPGEKSSYNEQFF. The CDR3 nucleotides read TGCAGCGTCGAGCCAGGGGAGAAGAGCTCCTACAATGAGCAGTTCTTC. J is TRBJ2-1 and V is TRBV29-1; D perhaps matches TRBD1 (6 bases). Germline V gene lookup returns CDR1 SQVTM and CDR2 ANQGSEA. The V and J ends lost 6 bases and 0 bases respectively, with 18 bases between them. The CDR3 spans 16 residues.

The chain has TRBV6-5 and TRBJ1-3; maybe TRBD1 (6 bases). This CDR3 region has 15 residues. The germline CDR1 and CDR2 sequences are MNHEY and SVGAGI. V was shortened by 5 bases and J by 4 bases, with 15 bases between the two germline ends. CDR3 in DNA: TGTGCCAGCAGTCCGAAACAGGGTAGAGGAAACACCATATATTTT. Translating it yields CASSPKQGRGNTIYF.

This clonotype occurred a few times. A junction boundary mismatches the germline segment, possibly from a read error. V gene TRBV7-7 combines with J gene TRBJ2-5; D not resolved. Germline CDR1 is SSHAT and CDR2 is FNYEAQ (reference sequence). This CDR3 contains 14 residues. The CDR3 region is CASSLDTVVETQYF. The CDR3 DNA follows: TGTGCTAGCAGCCTCGACACGGTGGTAGAGACCCAGTACTTC.

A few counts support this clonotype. CDR3 sequence (DNA): TGTGCCAGCAGTTCCACTAGCGCCAACAATGAGCAGTTCTTC. This translates into CASSSTSANNEQFF. V usage is TRBV12-3 or TRBV12-4 and J usage is TRBJ2-5; 7 nucleotides agree with TRBD2. The DNA end favors TRBJ2-1, so the J call may be wrong. The CDR3 extends over 14 amino acids.

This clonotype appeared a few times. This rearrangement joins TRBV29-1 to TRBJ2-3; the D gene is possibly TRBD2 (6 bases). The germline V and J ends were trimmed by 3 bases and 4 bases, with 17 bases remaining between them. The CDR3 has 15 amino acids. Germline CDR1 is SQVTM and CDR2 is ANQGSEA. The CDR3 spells CSVDGGDLGADTQYF. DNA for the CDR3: TGCAGCGTTGATGGCGGGGACCTAGGGGCAGATACGCAGTATTTT.

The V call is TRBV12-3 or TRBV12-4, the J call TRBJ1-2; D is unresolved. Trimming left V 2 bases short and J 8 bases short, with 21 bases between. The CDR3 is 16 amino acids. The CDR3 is CASSLFEGSVPLGYTF. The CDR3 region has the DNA TGTGCCAGCAGTTTATTCGAGGGTTCGGTTCCTTTGGGCTACACCTTC.